This T cell receptor beta chain was retrieved from a study of OX40 agonist ivuxolimab in advanced cancers. Study-wide findings and caveats: Average numbers of expanded clones were greater in CD8+ T cells than in CD4+.

Generated by immunoSEQ multiplex PCR, the TCRdb table keeps only in-frame clones and is missing some. The table has more than 60,000 clones, around 94% seen once. The CDR3 loop spans 15 amino acids. Germline V lookup: CDR1 MRHNA, CDR2 SNTAGT. Trimming removed 6 bases from V and 0 bases from J, with 12 bases in between. Autoimmune disease history or systemic immunosuppression led to patient exclusion. This clone was detected only once. As yet, its antigen is unknown. This TCR was sampled from an adult with an advanced solid tumor such as melanoma, head and neck, liver or kidney cancer. V is TRBV6-4 and J is TRBJ1-3; D may be TRBD1 (5 bases). Sequencing used CD4+ or CD8+ T cells sorted from blood, obtained in a trial of the OX40 agonist ivuxolimab. Here the CDR3 reads CASRTRQSSGNTIYF. The CDR3 bases are TGTGCCAGCAGAACGAGACAGAGCTCTGGAAACACCATATATTTT.